A selection of T cell receptor beta chains follows, all from one sample in a study of T cell responses to AZD1222 COVID-19 vaccine. Some clones are missing from TCRdb's copy, which holds only in-frame ones; the method was immunoSEQ multiplex PCR. The table shows 95,000 to 100,000 clones, with 86% occurring only once. Sequencing used peripheral blood, obtained on day 0 of AZD1222 vaccination. The source of these receptors is an adult in good health. CDR3s include the opening cysteine and the closing phenylalanine or tryptophan. The D gene is left open where the match is weak. Only some rows state a clone size, as once, few, many or a class for expanded clones.

j_gene,v_gene,len,d_gene,abundance,CDR3nt,CDR3aa
TRBJ1-2,TRBV21-1,15,NA,few,TGTGCCAGCATAAGACCCGGACAGGGGCCTTATGGCTACACCTTC,CASIRPGQGPYGYTF
TRBJ1-5,TRBV12-3/TRBV12-4,13,NA,NA,TGTGCCAGCAGTCGGGACAACTATCAGCCCCAGCATTTT,CASSRDNYQPQHF
TRBJ1-2,TRBV24-1,11,NA,NA,TGTGCCACCAGCAACAGGGATGGCTACACCTTC,CATSNRDGYTF
TRBJ1-6,TRBV5-4,15,TRBD1,NA,TGTGCCAGCAGCTTGGGGGGACAGCTCAATTCACCCCTCCACTTT,CASSLGGQLNSPLHF
TRBJ1-1,TRBV3-1/TRBV3-2,16,NA,few,TGTGCCAGCAGCCACAGGGCCATAGGCCTGAACACTGAAGCTTTCTTT,CASSHRAIGLNTEAFF
TRBJ2-1,TRBV2,14,NA,once,TGTGCCAGTGGAACAGGGTACTCCTACAATGAGCAGTTCTTC,CASGTGYSYNEQFF
TRBJ1-1,TRBV5-5,12,NA,NA,TGTGCCAGCAGCTTAAGGGCATTGGTCGCTTTCTTT,CASSLRALVAFF
TRBJ1-3,TRBV29-1,17,TRBD1,NA,TGCAGCGCTACCGGGACAGGCCCACTAAGCTCTGGAAACACCATATATTTT,CSATGTGPLSSGNTIYF
TRBJ1-4,TRBV5-1,19,TRBD1,NA,TGCGCCAGCAGCTTGGTAATCAGGACAGGGGAGGATTCGGGTGAAAAACTGTTTTTT,CASSLVIRTGEDSGEKLFF
TRBJ2-3,TRBV4-3,17,TRBD1,NA,TGCGCCAGCAGCCCGACAGGGGTGGAGTACAAGGCAGATACGCAGTATTTT,CASSPTGVEYKADTQYF
TRBJ2-1,TRBV5-4,15,TRBD2,NA,TGTGCCAGCAGGCCCGGGACTAGCGAGTTTAATGAGCAGTTCTTC,CASRPGTSEFNEQFF
TRBJ1-3,TRBV7-2,15,NA,NA,TGTGCCAGCAGCTTAGCGACTCCAGTCACGGACACCATATATTTT,CASSLATPVTDTIYF
TRBJ1-4,TRBV4-3,14,NA,NA,TGCGCCAGCAGCCAAGCGGGGTTCTCTGAAAAACTGTTTTTT,CASSQAGFSEKLFF
TRBJ1-6,TRBV4-2,17,NA,NA,TGTGCCAGCAGCCAAAAGATATCGTACGGGGAGAATTCACCCCTCCACTTT,CASSQKISYGENSPLHF
TRBJ1-3,TRBV10-2,16,NA,NA,TGCGCCAGCAGGGGAGGGTCACAGCCAACTGGAAACACCATATATTTT,CASRGGSQPTGNTIYF
TRBJ2-1,TRBV6-2/TRBV6-3,12,NA,NA,TGTGCCAGCAGTAACCCAAGACAAGAGCAGTTCTTC,CASSNPRQEQFF
TRBJ1-5,TRBV6-2/TRBV6-3,12,NA,once,TGTGCCAGCAGTTACCCTAGTCAACCCCAGCATTTT,CASSYPSQPQHF
TRBJ2-7,TRBV28,15,NA,NA,TGTGCCAGCAGTGTTCCACAGGCCCGCTCCTACGAGCAGTACTTC,CASSVPQARSYEQYF
TRBJ2-1,TRBV6-6,18,TRBD2,NA,TGTGCCAGCAGTCCGACGGCCCTAGCGGCGAGCTCCTACAATGAGCAGTTCTTC,CASSPTALAASSYNEQFF
TRBJ1-4,TRBV28,11,NA,NA,TGTGCCAGCAGTTTAAATGAAAAACTGTTTTTT,CASSLNEKLFF
TRBJ1-1,TRBV3-1/TRBV3-2,15,NA,NA,TGTGCCAGCAGCCACTCCCCGGACACTAACACTGAAGCTTTCTTT,CASSHSPDTNTEAFF
TRBJ2-7,TRBV6-5,14,TRBD1,NA,TGTGCCAGCAGGACAGACAGGGGGCGCAACGAGCAGTACTTC,CASRTDRGRNEQYF
TRBJ1-2,TRBV27,15,NA,NA,TGTGCCAGCAGATCACAGGGTGTGGGCTACTATGGCTACACCTTC,CASRSQGVGYYGYTF
TRBJ1-2,TRBV18,14,NA,NA,TGTGCCAGCTCACCACAAGAGGGGAGCTATGGCTACACCTTC,CASSPQEGSYGYTF
TRBJ1-2,TRBV30,12,NA,NA,TGTGCCTGGAGGACGGACGCGAATAGCTACACCTTC,CAWRTDANSYTF
TRBJ1-1,TRBV10-3,13,NA,once,TGTGCCATCAGTGAGGTCAGCTACACTGAAGCTTTCTTT,CAISEVSYTEAFF
TRBJ1-3,TRBV27,10,NA,once,TGTGCCAGCAGTTTGGGGGACACCTGTTTT,CASSLGDTCF
TRBJ2-7,TRBV3-1/TRBV3-2,12,NA,once,TGTGCCAGCAGCCTCCGAAACTACGAGCAGTACTTC,CASSLRNYEQYF
TRBJ2-5,TRBV7-2,14,NA,NA,TGTGCCAGCAGACAAAACGCGGGCGGTGAGACCCAGTACTTC,CASRQNAGGETQYF
TRBJ2-7,TRBV27,14,NA,NA,TGTGCCAGCAGTTTACAGGGACATCCCTACGAGCAGTACTTC,CASSLQGHPYEQYF
TRBJ1-5,TRBV27,14,NA,few,TGTGCCAGCAGTCCCCGGGACAACAATCAGCCCCAGCATTTT,CASSPRDNNQPQHF
TRBJ1-4,TRBV27,15,NA,NA,TGTGCCAGCAGGAATACCGGGACACCAAATGAAAAACTGTTTTTT,CASRNTGTPNEKLFF
TRBJ1-4,TRBV9,15,NA,NA,TGTGCCAGCAGCGTAGGGGGCTCGGCTAATGAAAAACTGTTTTTT,CASSVGGSANEKLFF
TRBJ1-5,TRBV28,15,NA,NA,TGTGCCAGCAGTGGGCCGGGGCAGGGTCTTAAGCCCCAGCATTTT,CASSGPGQGLKPQHF
TRBJ1-1,TRBV5-5,15,NA,NA,TGTGCCAGCAGCTTGGTGGGAGGGTTAGCAACTGAAGCTTTCTTT,CASSLVGGLATEAFF
TRBJ2-1,TRBV7-3,18,TRBD2,NA,TGTGCCAGCAGCTTATTGGGGACTAGCGGGAGCTCCTACAATGAGCAGTTCTTC,CASSLLGTSGSSYNEQFF
TRBJ1-1,TRBV19,14,NA,NA,TGTGCCAGTAGTATAACCCTTGGAGGAACTGAAGCTTTCTTT,CASSITLGGTEAFF
TRBJ2-1,TRBV6-5,13,NA,NA,TGTGCCAGCACTACCCTGTTAGTTCGTGAGCAGTTCTTC,CASTTLLVREQFF
TRBJ2-5,TRBV27,16,NA,once,TGTGCCAGCAGCCCCCTCGGGGCACCCGACAGAGAGACCCAGTACTTC,CASSPLGAPDRETQYF
TRBJ2-6,TRBV7-9,13,NA,NA,TGTGCCAGCAGCCAGATAAGGGCCAACGTCCTGACTTTC,CASSQIRANVLTF
TRBJ1-2,TRBV28,16,NA,NA,TGTGCCAGCAGTTCCCGACGATGGACAGAAAACTATGGCTACACCTTC,CASSSRRWTENYGYTF
TRBJ1-3,TRBV30,15,TRBD1,NA,TGTGCCTGGACCCCGGGACAGGGGGCCGGAAACACCATATATTTT,CAWTPGQGAGNTIYF
TRBJ1-5,TRBV14,17,NA,NA,TGTGCCAGCAGCCAAGAGAGGTGGGCCTTTTGGGATCAGCCCCAGCATTTT,CASSQERWAFWDQPQHF
TRBJ1-1,TRBV4-3,15,NA,NA,TGCGCCAGCAGCCAATCCCGGACAGTGAACACTGAAGCTTTCTTT,CASSQSRTVNTEAFF
TRBJ2-7,TRBV5-1,18,TRBD2,NA,TGCGCCAGCAGCCCAACCCCGACAACTAGCGGGAGCTCCTACGAGCAGTACTTC,CASSPTPTTSGSSYEQYF
TRBJ2-7,TRBV9,14,NA,NA,TGTGCCAGCAGCGTAGGATACGCAGTCTACGAGCAGTACTTC,CASSVGYAVYEQYF
TRBJ2-6,TRBV7-9,15,NA,NA,TGTGCCAGCAGCTTAGGATACTCTGGGGCCAACGTCCTGACTTTC,CASSLGYSGANVLTF
TRBJ2-7,TRBV15,12,NA,NA,TGTGCCACCAGCAGAGTGAGGGACGAGCAGTACTTC,CATSRVRDEQYF
TRBJ1-3,TRBV19,16,NA,NA,TGTGCCAGTACCGATCCCGCTCCGGAGTCGAGAAACACCATATATTTT,CASTDPAPESRNTIYF
TRBJ1-1,TRBV5-8,13,TRBD1,NA,TGTGCCAGCAGCTACGGCAGGGGGATTGGGGCTTTCTTT,CASSYGRGIGAFF
TRBJ1-6,TRBV7-2,14,NA,NA,TGTGCCAGCAGCATTTTCTCGGACCCCCTAGCCCTCCACTTT,CASSIFSDPLALHF
TRBJ2-6,TRBV24-1,16,NA,once,TGTGCCACCAGTGATCCCACAGGGTCCGGGGCCAACGTCCTGACTTTC,CATSDPTGSGANVLTF
TRBJ1-5,TRBV7-9,12,NA,NA,TGTGCCAGCAGCCTAATCAATCAGCCCCAGCATTTT,CASSLINQPQHF
TRBJ2-7,TRBV6-5,12,NA,NA,TGTGCCAGCAGATTGGTGGGCTACGAGCAGTACTTC,CASRLVGYEQYF
TRBJ1-6,TRBV7-3,14,NA,NA,TGTGCCAGCAGCTTATCAGGGCCGGGGTCACCCCTCCACTTT,CASSLSGPGSPLHF
TRBJ2-7,TRBV2,14,NA,NA,TGTGCCAGTACGCAGGACCTAGCCCCCTACGAGCAGTACTTC,CASTQDLAPYEQYF
TRBJ2-1,TRBV6-2/TRBV6-3,16,TRBD2,NA,TGTGCCAGCAGTTACTCCCCCCTCAGCGGGAGGTATGAGCAGTTCTTC,CASSYSPLSGRYEQFF